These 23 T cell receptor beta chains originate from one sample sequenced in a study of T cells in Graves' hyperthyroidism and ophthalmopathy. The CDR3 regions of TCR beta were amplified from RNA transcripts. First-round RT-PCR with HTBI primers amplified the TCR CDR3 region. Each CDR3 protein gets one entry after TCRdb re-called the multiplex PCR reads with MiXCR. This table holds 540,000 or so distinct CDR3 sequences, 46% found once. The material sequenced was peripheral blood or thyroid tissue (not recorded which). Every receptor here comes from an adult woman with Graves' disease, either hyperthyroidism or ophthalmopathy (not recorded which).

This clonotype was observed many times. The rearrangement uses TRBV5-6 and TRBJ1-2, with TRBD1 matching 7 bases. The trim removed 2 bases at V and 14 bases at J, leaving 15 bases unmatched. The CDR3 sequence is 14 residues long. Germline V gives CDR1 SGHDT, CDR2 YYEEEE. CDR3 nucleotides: TGTGCCAGCAGCTTTGGGGACAGTGCATATTCACGTACCTTC. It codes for CASSFGDSAYSRTF. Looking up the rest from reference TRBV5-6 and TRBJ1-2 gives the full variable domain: DAGVTQSPTHLIKTRGQQVTLRCSPKSGHDTVSWYQQALGQGPQFIFQYYEEEERQRGNFPDRFSGHQFPNYSSELNVNALLLGDSALYLCASSFGDSAYSRTFGSGTRLTVV.

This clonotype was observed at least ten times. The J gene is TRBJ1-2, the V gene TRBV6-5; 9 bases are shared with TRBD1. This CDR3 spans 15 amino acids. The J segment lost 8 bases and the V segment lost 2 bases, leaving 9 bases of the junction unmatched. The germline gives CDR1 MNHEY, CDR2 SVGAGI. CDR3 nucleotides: TGTGCCAGCAGTTACAGCACAGGGGGCATAGAGGGCTACACCTTC. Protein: CASSYSTGGIEGYTF.

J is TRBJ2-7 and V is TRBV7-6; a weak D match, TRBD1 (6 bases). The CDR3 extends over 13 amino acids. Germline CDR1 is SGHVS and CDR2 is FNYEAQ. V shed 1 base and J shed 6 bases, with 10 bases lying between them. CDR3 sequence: CASSLGTVGEQYF. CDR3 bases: TGTGCCAGCAGCTTAGGGACAGTTGGCGAGCAGTACTTC.

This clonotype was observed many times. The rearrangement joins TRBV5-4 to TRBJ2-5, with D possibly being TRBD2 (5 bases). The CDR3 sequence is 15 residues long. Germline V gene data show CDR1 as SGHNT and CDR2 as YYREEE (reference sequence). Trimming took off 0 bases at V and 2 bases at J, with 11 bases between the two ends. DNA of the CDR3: TGTGCCAGCAGCTTGGTTGGAGCGGCACAAGAGACCCAGTACTTC. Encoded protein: CASSLVGAAQETQYF.

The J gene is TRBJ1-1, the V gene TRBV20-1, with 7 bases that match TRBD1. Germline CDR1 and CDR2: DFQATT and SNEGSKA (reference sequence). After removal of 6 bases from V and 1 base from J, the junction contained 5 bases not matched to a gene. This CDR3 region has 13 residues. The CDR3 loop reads CSAFGTENTEAFF. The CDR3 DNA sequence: TGCAGTGCGTTTGGGACAGAGAACACTGAAGCTTTCTTT.

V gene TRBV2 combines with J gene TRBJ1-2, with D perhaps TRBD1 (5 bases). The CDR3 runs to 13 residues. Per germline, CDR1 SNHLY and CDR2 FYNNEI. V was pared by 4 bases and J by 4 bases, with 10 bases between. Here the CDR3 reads CASSVKGAYGYTF. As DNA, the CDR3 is TGTGCCAGCAGTGTTAAAGGGGCCTATGGCTACACCTTC.

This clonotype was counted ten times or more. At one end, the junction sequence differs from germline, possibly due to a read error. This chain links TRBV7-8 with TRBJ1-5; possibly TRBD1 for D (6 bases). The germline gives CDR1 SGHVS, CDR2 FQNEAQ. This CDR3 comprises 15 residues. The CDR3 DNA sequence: TGCGCCAGCAGCCAAGGGCAGGGGAGCAATCAGCCCCAGCATTTT. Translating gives CASSQGQGSNQPQHF.

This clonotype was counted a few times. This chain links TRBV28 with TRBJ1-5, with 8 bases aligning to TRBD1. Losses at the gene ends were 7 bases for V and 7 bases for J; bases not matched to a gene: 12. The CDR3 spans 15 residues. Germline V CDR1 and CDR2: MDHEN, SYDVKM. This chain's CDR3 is CASNLLQGEMQPQHF. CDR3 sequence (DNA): TGTGCCAGCAACCTTCTACAGGGGGAGATGCAGCCCCAGCATTTT.

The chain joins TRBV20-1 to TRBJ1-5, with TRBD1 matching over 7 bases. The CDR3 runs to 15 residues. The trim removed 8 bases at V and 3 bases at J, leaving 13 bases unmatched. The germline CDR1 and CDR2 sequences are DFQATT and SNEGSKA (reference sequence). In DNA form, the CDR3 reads TGCAGTCCAGTCGAAATGACAGGGTACAATCAGCCCCAGCATTTT. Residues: CSPVEMTGYNQPQHF.

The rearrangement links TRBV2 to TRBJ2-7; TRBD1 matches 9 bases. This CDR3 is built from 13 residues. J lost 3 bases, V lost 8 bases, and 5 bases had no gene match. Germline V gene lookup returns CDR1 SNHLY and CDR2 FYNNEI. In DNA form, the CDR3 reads TGTGCCAGCGGATCGGGACAGGGCTACGAGCAGTACTTC. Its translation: CASGSGQGYEQYF.

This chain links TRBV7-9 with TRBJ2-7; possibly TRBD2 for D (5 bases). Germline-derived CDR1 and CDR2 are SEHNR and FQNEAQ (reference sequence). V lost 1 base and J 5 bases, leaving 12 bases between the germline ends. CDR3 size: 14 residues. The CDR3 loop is CASSLGGDWDEQYF. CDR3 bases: TGTGCCAGCAGCTTAGGGGGAGACTGGGACGAGCAGTACTTC. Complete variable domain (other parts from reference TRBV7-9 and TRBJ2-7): DTGVSQNPRHKITKRGQNVTFRCDPISEHNRLYWYRQTLGQGPEFLTYFQNEAQLEKSRLLSDRFSAERPKGSFSTLEIQRTEQGDSAMYLCASSLGGDWDEQYFGPGTRLTVT.

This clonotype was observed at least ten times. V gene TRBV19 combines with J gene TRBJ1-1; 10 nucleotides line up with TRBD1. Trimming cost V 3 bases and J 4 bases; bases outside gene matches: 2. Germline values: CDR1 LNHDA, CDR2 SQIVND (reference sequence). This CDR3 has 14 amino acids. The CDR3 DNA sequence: TGTGCCAGTAGTATGGGGGACAGGGGCACTGAAGCTTTCTTT. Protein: CASSMGDRGTEAFF. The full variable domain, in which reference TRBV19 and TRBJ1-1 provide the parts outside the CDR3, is DGGITQSPKYLFRKEGQNVTLSCEQNLNHDAMYWYRQDPGQGLRLIYYSQIVNDFQKGDIAEGYSVSREKKESFPLTVTSAQKNPTAFYLCASSMGDRGTEAFFGQGTRLTVV.

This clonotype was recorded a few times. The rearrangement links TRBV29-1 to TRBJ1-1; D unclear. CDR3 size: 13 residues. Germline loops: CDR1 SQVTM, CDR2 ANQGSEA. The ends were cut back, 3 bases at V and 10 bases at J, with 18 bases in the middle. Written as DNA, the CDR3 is TGCAGCGTTGAGCGCCGACTAGCTAAAGGAGCTTTCTTT. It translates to CSVERRLAKGAFF.

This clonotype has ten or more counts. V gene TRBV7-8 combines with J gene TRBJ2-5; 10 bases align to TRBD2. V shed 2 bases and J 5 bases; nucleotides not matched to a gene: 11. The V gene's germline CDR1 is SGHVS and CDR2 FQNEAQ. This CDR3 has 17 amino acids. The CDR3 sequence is CASSLTALAGVSETQYF. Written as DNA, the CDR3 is TGTGCCAGCAGCTTAACTGCCCTAGCGGGAGTGTCGGAGACCCAGTACTTC.

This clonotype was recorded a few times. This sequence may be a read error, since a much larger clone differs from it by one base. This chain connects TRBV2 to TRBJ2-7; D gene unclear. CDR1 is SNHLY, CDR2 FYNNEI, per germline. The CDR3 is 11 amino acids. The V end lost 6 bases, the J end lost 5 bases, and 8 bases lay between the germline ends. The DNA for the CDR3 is TGTGCCAGCAGGGGGTGGAACGAGCAGTACTTC. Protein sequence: CASRGWNEQYF.

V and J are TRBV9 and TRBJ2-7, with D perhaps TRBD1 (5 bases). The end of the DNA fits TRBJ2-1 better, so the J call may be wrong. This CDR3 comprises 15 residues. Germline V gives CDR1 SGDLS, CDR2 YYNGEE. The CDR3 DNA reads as TGTGCCAGCAGCGTAGGAAGGGGCTCCTACAATGAGCAGTTCTTC. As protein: CASSVGRGSYNEQFF.

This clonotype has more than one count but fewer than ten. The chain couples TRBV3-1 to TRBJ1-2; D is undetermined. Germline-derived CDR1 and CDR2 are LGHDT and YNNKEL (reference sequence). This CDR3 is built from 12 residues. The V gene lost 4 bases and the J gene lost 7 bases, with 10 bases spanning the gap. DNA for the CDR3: TGTGCCAGCAGCCCGGGGTTCTTTGGCTACACCTTC. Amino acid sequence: CASSPGFFGYTF.

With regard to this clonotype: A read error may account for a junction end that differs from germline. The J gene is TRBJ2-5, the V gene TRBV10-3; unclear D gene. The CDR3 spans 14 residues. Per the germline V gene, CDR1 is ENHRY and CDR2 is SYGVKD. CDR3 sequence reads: CASPLETYQETRYF. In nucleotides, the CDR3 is TGTGCCAGCCCCCTGGAGACTTACCAAGAGACCCGGTACTTC.

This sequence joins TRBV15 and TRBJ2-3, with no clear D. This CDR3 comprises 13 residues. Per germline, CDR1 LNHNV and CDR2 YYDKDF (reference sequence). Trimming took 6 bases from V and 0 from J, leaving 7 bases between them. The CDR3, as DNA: TGTGCCACCAGTCCCCGTAGCACAGATACGCAGTATTTT. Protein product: CATSPRSTDTQYF.

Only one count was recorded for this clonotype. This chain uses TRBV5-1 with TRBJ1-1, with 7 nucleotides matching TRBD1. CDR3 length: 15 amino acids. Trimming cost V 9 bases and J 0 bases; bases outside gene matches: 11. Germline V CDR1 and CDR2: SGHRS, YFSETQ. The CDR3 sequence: CATKPGQTLNTEAFF. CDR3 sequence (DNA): TGCGCCACCAAACCGGGACAGACTCTGAACACTGAAGCTTTCTTT.

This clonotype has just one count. In nucleotides, the CDR3 is TGTGCCACCAGTGATTTCGGGGGGGGACTAGCCGTCCACTTT. Translating it yields CATSDFGGGLAVHF. V usage is TRBV24-1 and J usage is TRBJ1-6; tentative D call: TRBD1 (5 bases). This CDR3 has 14 residues. Germline CDR1 is KGHDR and CDR2 is SFDVKD. The ends were cut back, 1 base at V and 17 bases at J, with 17 bases in the middle.

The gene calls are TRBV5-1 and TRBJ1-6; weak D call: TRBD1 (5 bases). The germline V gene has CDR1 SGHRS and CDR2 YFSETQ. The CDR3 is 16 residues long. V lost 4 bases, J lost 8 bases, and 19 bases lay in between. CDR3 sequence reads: CASSATTTAAYSPLHF. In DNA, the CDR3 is TGCGCCAGCAGCGCAACGACGACAGCCGCTTATTCACCCCTCCACTTT.

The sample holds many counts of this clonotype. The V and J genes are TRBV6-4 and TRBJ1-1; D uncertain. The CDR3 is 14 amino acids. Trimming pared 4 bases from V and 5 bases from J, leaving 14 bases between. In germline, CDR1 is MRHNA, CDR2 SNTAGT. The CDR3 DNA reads TGTGCCAGCAGTGCCTCCCGGGCCTCAACTGAAGCTTTCTTT. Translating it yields CASSASRASTEAFF.